Reported below is one T cell receptor beta chain. Its specificity is unknown. The record originates from a study of blood T cells in healthy people across ages. There are 11 residues in the CDR3. Germline V CDR1 and CDR2: KGHDR, SFDVKD. Study outcomes and limitations: Reliance upon unsorted PBMCs precluded definitive naive versus antigen-experienced comparison.

Combining a sample-barcoded 5' primer with a J-beta primer mix, a second PCR ran for 7 to 11 cycles. One entry per CDR3 protein, called by TCRdb with MiXCR from the 5' RACE reads. The sample includes about 780,000 distinct CDR3 sequences, under 80% of them seen just once. Each donor's blood draw was roughly 9.5 milliliters of peripheral blood. The chain is built from TRBV24-1 and TRBJ2-1; no clear D gene. Sequenced input: blood. This sequence originates from a man between 25 and 39 years old in good health. The CDR3 here is CATRNYNEQFF. The CDR3 DNA sequence: TGTGCTACGCGGAATTACAATGAGCAGTTCTTC.